The T cell receptor (beta chain) under discussion was sequenced for a study of cytomegalovirus exposure and HLA in healthy donors. This clone was detected only a few times. What it recognizes is unknown. Germline values: CDR1 MNHNS, CDR2 SASEGT. The V end lost 1 base, the J end lost 4 bases, and 7 bases lay between the germline ends. This CDR3 contains 13 residues. The PCR ran on 60 Vbeta and 13 Jbeta primers. Repertoires were generated with immunoSEQ multiplex PCR, while TCRdb's copy carries only in-frame clones and drops some. The table lists approximately 170,000 clones, around 76% of them singletons. Broader study findings: The only immune exposure information that was available was CMV serostatus.

This chain links TRBV6-1 with TRBJ1-2, with D maybe TRBD1 (5 bases). The specimen was PBMCs. The source of this sequence is a man aged 40-49 years in good health and CMV-seronegative. The CDR3 here is CASSEVGGYGYTF. DNA for the CDR3: TGTGCCAGCAGTGAAGTGGGGGGCTATGGCTACACCTTC.